These 13 T cell receptor beta chains share one sample of origin, sequenced in a study of control samples from healthy donors and cancer patients. Sequenced by immunoSEQ multiplex PCR; TCRdb stores in-frame clones only, minus some. Recorded for this sample: some 180,000 clones. The sequenced material came from blood. The receptor source for this set is a woman aged 30 to 39 in good health.

The chain has TRBV7-2 and TRBJ1-2, with TRBD1 as a possible D gene (5 bases). CDR1 and CDR2 (germline): SGHTA, FQGNSA. The V and J ends lost 1 base and 3 bases respectively, with 12 bases between them. CDR3 length: 15 residues. Written as DNA, the CDR3 is TGTGCCAGCAGCTTAGAAGACAGCCCCTACTATGGCTACACCTTC. Its translation is CASSLEDSPYYGYTF.

This chain links TRBV7-2 with TRBJ1-4; TRBD1 agrees at 8 bases. J gave up 6 bases and V 5 bases, and 8 bases lay outside the gene matches. The CDR3 spans 15 residues. The germline V gene has CDR1 SGHTA and CDR2 FQGNSA. CDR3 coding DNA: TGTGCCAGCAGCGCTACGGACAGGGACCATGAAAAACTGTTTTTT. Its protein is CASSATDRDHEKLFF.

V usage is TRBV2 and J usage is TRBJ2-5, with D possibly being TRBD1 (6 bases). The CDR3 is 13 amino acids. The V end was cut by 4 bases, the J end by 4 bases, with 10 bases between. CDR1 is SNHLY and CDR2 is FYNNEI in the germline V gene. CDR3 sequence (DNA): TGTGCCAGCAGTGTAATCAGGGGAGAGACCCAGTACTTC. Translating it yields CASSVIRGETQYF.

The chain employs TRBV9 and TRBJ1-2, with D tentatively TRBD1 (6 bases). The CDR3 has 15 residues. Trimming took off 0 bases at V and 7 bases at J, with 16 bases between the two ends. Germline assignment: CDR1 SGDLS and CDR2 YYNGEE. CDR3 sequence (DNA): TGTGCCAGCAGCGTAGCCCTCGACAGGACTAGTGGCTACACCTTC. Amino acid sequence: CASSVALDRTSGYTF.

The chain's CDR3 is CASSITSGSYNEQFF. DNA of the CDR3: TGTGCCAGCAGTATAACTAGCGGCTCCTACAATGAGCAGTTCTTC. The chain combines TRBV6-4 with TRBJ2-1, with 8 positions matching TRBD2. From germline, CDR1 is MRHNA and CDR2 SNTAGT. V was pared by 5 bases and J by 0 bases, with 3 bases of the junction left unmatched. This CDR3 comprises 15 residues.

The V gene is TRBV4-3, the J gene TRBJ1-5; tentatively, D is TRBD1 (5 bases). The germline V gene has CDR1 LGHNA and CDR2 YSLEER. The CDR3 loop spans 15 amino acids. Trimming stripped 0 bases from V and 7 bases from J, with 13 bases between. CDR3 nucleotide sequence: TGCGCCAGCAGCCAAGATAACAGGAAACGGCAGCCCCAGCATTTT. This gives the protein CASSQDNRKRQPQHF.

V and J are TRBV5-1 and TRBJ2-1; D perhaps matches TRBD2 (6 bases). The CDR3 sequence is 16 residues long. V was pared by 3 bases and J by 0 bases, with 13 bases between. Germline CDR1 and CDR2: SGHRS and YFSETQ. CDR3 amino acids: CASSSLTGSSYNEQFF. The CDR3 DNA reads TGCGCCAGCAGCTCTTTGACCGGGAGCTCCTACAATGAGCAGTTCTTC.

The CDR3 nucleotides read TGTGCCAGCAGTTTAAGACAGGGACTAAACACTGAAGCTTTCTTT. Its protein product is CASSLRQGLNTEAFF. The genes are TRBV6-2 or TRBV6-3 and TRBJ1-1; 7 bases are a match to TRBD1. The CDR3 extends over 15 amino acids. Germline V gene data show CDR1 as MNHEY and CDR2 as SVGEGT. V dropped 4 bases and J dropped 2; count of bases not matched to a gene: 7.

This chain links TRBV7-2 with TRBJ2-3; D ambiguous. V lost 1 base to trimming and J lost 1 base, with 6 bases between them. This CDR3 comprises 14 residues. Germline CDR1 reads SGHTA; CDR2 reads FQGNSA. Here the CDR3 reads CASSLGKGTDTQYF. The DNA for the CDR3 is TGTGCCAGCAGCTTAGGAAAGGGCACAGATACGCAGTATTTT. The full variable domain, with the rest looked up from reference TRBV7-2 and TRBJ2-3, is GAGVSQSPSNKVTEKGKDVELRCDPISGHTALYWYRQSLGQGLEFLIYFQGNSAPDKSGLPSDRFSAERTGGSVSTLTIQRTQQEDSAVYLCASSLGKGTDTQYFGPGTRLTVL.

The genes are TRBV9 and TRBJ1-1, with TRBD1 as a possible D gene (6 bases). Germline assignment: CDR1 SGDLS and CDR2 YYNGEE. Between the trimmed V and J ends, which lost 3 bases and 5 bases, there was a span of 14 bases. The CDR3 extends over 14 amino acids. CDR3 nucleotides: TGTGCCAGCAGCGGCCAGGGGAGGATGACTGAAGCTTTCTTT. Amino acid sequence: CASSGQGRMTEAFF.

The chain links TRBV12-3 or TRBV12-4 to TRBJ1-2; D ambiguous. The CDR3 has 13 residues. Trimming stripped 2 bases from V and 7 bases from J, with 11 bases between. The CDR3 region is CASSLKPAAGYTF. The CDR3 DNA reads as TGTGCCAGCAGTTTAAAGCCGGCCGCTGGCTACACCTTC.

This chain connects TRBV25-1 to TRBJ2-7; D may be TRBD1 (6 bases). The CDR3 length is 16 residues. The ends were cut back, 3 bases at V and 2 bases at J, with 17 bases in the middle. The germline V gene encodes CDR1 MGHDK and CDR2 SYGVNS. CDR3 sequence reads: CASSDPARDRTYEQYF. For the CDR3, the DNA is TGTGCCAGCAGTGACCCCGCCCGAGACAGGACCTACGAGCAGTACTTC.

This sequence joins TRBV6-5 and TRBJ1-5; D possibly corresponds to TRBD1 (5 bases). The CDR3 sequence is 15 residues long. Germline V lookup: CDR1 MNHEY, CDR2 SVGAGI. V was clipped by 4 bases and J by 0 bases, with 10 bases between them. This CDR3 is CASSSRVDSNQPQHF. CDR3 in DNA: TGTGCCAGCAGTTCCAGGGTAGATAGCAATCAGCCCCAGCATTTT.